A selection of T cell receptor beta chains follows, all from one sample in a study of blood T cell repertoires in COVID-19. The table came from immunoSEQ multiplex PCR; TCRdb's copy has only in-frame clones and leaves some out. The sample has about 350,000 clones, more than 70% seen once; the top ten hold about 0.94%. The sample was PBMCs or T cells enriched from blood (not recorded which). These receptors were obtained from a woman in her thirties who had been exposed to COVID-19. Both conserved end residues are part of each CDR3. Each record gives: J gene, V gene, clone size, D gene, CDR3 length, CDR3 DNA, CDR3 protein. A D gene is named only where the DNA matches it firmly. Only some rows state a clone size, as once, few, many or a class for expanded clones.

J gene: TRBJ1-4; V gene: TRBV28; clone size: NA; D gene: NA; CDR3 length: 14; CDR3 DNA: TGTGCCTCCGCCGCGGGAGACTTGCATGAAAAACTGTTTTTT; CDR3 protein: CASAAGDLHEKLFF
J gene: TRBJ1-5; V gene: TRBV5-8; clone size: NA; D gene: NA; CDR3 length: 17; CDR3 DNA: TGTGCCAGCAGCTTGAGCGTTTTGGCGGCTAGCAATCAGCCCCAGCATTTT; CDR3 protein: CASSLSVLAASNQPQHF
J gene: TRBJ2-5; V gene: TRBV7-9; clone size: NA; D gene: NA; CDR3 length: 13; CDR3 DNA: TGTGCCAGCAGCTTTCCCCCCGGGGAGACCCAGTACTTC; CDR3 protein: CASSFPPGETQYF
J gene: TRBJ2-5; V gene: TRBV27; clone size: NA; D gene: NA; CDR3 length: 14; CDR3 DNA: TGTGCCAGCAGTTTCCGTATAGGGGGAGAGACCCAGTACTTC; CDR3 protein: CASSFRIGGETQYF
J gene: TRBJ2-7; V gene: TRBV19; clone size: NA; D gene: TRBD1; CDR3 length: 18; CDR3 DNA: TGTGCCAGCGGGCCGACGGGACAGGGAAAACTATCGGCATACGAGCAGTACTTC; CDR3 protein: CASGPTGQGKLSAYEQYF
J gene: TRBJ1-5; V gene: TRBV28; clone size: NA; D gene: NA; CDR3 length: 16; CDR3 DNA: TGTGCCAGCAGTTTTTCCACGGGGGGGCGCAATCAGCCCCAGCATTTT; CDR3 protein: CASSFSTGGRNQPQHF
J gene: TRBJ1-2; V gene: TRBV27; clone size: NA; D gene: TRBD1; CDR3 length: 15; CDR3 DNA: TGTGCCAGCAGGGTTCTTACAGGGGGCTACTATGGCTACACCTTC; CDR3 protein: CASRVLTGGYYGYTF
J gene: TRBJ2-3; V gene: TRBV9; clone size: NA; D gene: TRBD2; CDR3 length: 17; CDR3 DNA: TGTGCCAGCAGCGTCGGGACTAGCGGGAGCTCGGCAGATACGCAGTATTTT; CDR3 protein: CASSVGTSGSSADTQYF
J gene: TRBJ2-7; V gene: TRBV5-1; clone size: NA; D gene: TRBD1; CDR3 length: 14; CDR3 DNA: TGCGCCAGCAGCTTGGACAGGGGGATATACGAGCAGTACTTC; CDR3 protein: CASSLDRGIYEQYF
J gene: TRBJ2-3; V gene: TRBV28; clone size: NA; D gene: TRBD1; CDR3 length: 16; CDR3 DNA: TGTGCCAGCAGTTTAAGTCCCGACAGGGGCACAGATACGCAGTATTTT; CDR3 protein: CASSLSPDRGTDTQYF
J gene: TRBJ1-1; V gene: TRBV4-1; clone size: NA; D gene: NA; CDR3 length: 14; CDR3 DNA: TGCGCCAGCACAGGCCCTACTGCGCCGGCTGAAGCTTTCTTT; CDR3 protein: CASTGPTAPAEAFF
J gene: TRBJ2-5; V gene: TRBV24-1; clone size: NA; D gene: TRBD1; CDR3 length: 16; CDR3 DNA: TGTGCCACCAGTGATCCGCCGGGACAGGGGGCGCAAACCCAGTACTTC; CDR3 protein: CATSDPPGQGAQTQYF
J gene: TRBJ1-1; V gene: TRBV7-9; clone size: NA; D gene: TRBD1; CDR3 length: 17; CDR3 DNA: TGTGCCAGCAGCCATCGTACAGGGGGTCCTATGAACACTGAAGCTTTCTTT; CDR3 protein: CASSHRTGGPMNTEAFF
J gene: TRBJ2-7; V gene: TRBV5-6; clone size: NA; D gene: NA; CDR3 length: 16; CDR3 DNA: TGTGCCAGCAGCTTGCCGCCTCAGGGGTTACCCTACGAGCAGTACTTC; CDR3 protein: CASSLPPQGLPYEQYF
J gene: TRBJ1-1; V gene: TRBV9; clone size: once; D gene: NA; CDR3 length: 12; CDR3 DNA: TGTGCCAGCAGTAGTGGGAACACTGAAGCTTTCTTT; CDR3 protein: CASSSGNTEAFF
J gene: TRBJ1-3; V gene: TRBV7-9; clone size: NA; D gene: NA; CDR3 length: 11; CDR3 DNA: TGTGCCAGCAGCTTATTCGGCACCATATATTTT; CDR3 protein: CASSLFGTIYF
J gene: TRBJ1-4; V gene: TRBV19; clone size: NA; D gene: NA; CDR3 length: 18; CDR3 DNA: TGTGCCACCAGACAGTCCAAAACCTTAACTGCAACTAATGAAAAACTGTTTTTT; CDR3 protein: CATRQSKTLTATNEKLFF